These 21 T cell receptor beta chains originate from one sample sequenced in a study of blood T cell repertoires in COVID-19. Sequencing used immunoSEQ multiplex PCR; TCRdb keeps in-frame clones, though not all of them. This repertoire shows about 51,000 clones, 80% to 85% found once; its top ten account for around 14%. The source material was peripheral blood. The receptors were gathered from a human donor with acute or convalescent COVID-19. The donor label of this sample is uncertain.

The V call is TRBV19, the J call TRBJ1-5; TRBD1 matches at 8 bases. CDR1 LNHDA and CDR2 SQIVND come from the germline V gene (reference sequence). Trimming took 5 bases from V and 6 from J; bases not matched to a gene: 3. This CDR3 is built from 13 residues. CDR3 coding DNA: TGTGCCAGTAGTCCCGGACAGGGTCAGCCCCAGCATTTT. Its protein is CASSPGQGQPQHF. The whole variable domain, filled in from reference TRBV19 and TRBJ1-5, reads DGGITQSPKYLFRKEGQNVTLSCEQNLNHDAMYWYRQDPGQGLRLIYYSQIVNDFQKGDIAEGYSVSREKKESFPLTVTSAQKNPTAFYLCASSPGQGQPQHFGDGTRLSIL.

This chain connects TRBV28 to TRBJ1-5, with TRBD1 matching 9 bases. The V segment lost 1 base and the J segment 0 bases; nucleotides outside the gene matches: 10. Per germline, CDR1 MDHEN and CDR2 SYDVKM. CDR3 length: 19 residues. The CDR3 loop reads CASSLFGQGTLNSNQPQHF. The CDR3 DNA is TGTGCCAGCAGTTTATTCGGACAGGGGACCTTAAATAGCAATCAGCCCCAGCATTTT.

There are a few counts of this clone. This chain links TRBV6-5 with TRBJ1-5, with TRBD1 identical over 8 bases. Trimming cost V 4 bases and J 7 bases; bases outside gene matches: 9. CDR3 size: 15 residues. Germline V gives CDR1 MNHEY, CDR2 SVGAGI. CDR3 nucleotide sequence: TGTGCCAGCAGTTCTGCGGACAGGGTGGAACAGCCCCAGCATTTT. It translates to CASSSADRVEQPQHF.

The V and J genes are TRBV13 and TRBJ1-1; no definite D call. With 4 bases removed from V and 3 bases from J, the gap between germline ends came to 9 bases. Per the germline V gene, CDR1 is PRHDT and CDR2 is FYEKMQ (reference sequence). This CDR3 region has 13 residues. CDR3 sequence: CASSSLADTEAFF. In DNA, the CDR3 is TGTGCCAGCAGCTCACTGGCGGACACTGAAGCTTTCTTT.

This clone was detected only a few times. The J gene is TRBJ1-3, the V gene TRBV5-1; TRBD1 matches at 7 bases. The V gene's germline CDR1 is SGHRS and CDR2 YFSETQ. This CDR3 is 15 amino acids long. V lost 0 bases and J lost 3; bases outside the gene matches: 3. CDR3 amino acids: CASSLGQGDGNTIYF. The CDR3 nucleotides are TGCGCCAGCAGCTTGGGACAGGGAGATGGAAACACCATATATTTT. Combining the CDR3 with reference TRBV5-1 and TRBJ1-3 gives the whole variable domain KAGVTQTPRYLIKTRGQQVTLSCSPISGHRSVSWYQQTPGQGLQFLFEYFSETQRNKGNFPGRFSGRQFSNSRSEMNVSTLELGDSALYLCASSLGQGDGNTIYFGEGSWLTVV.

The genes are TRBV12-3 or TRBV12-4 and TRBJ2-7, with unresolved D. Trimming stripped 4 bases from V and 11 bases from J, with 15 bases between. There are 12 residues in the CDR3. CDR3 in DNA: TGTGCCAGCAGTTCCGGGTCCCTGAGCAAGTACTTC. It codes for CASSSGSLSKYF.

The CDR3 here is CASSASDRVSPLHF. In nucleotides, the CDR3 is TGTGCCAGCAGTGCCTCGGACAGGGTCTCACCCCTCCACTTT. The genes are TRBV28 and TRBJ1-6; 8 bases align to TRBD1. CDR3 length: 14 amino acids. Germline-derived CDR1 and CDR2 are MDHEN and SYDVKM. V shed 5 bases, J shed 10 bases, and the junction held 7 bases outside the gene matches.

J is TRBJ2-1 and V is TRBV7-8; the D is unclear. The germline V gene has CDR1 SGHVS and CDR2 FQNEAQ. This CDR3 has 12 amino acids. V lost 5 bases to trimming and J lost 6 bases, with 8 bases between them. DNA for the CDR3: TGTGCCAGCAGCCACAACCCCAATGAGCAGTTCTTC. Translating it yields CASSHNPNEQFF.

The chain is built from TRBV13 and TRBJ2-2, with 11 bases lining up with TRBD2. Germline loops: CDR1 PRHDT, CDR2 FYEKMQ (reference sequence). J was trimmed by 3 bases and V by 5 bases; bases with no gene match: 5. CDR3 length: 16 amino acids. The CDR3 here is CASSRLAGRDTGELFF. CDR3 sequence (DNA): TGTGCCAGCAGCCGACTAGCGGGGAGGGACACCGGGGAGCTGTTTTTT.

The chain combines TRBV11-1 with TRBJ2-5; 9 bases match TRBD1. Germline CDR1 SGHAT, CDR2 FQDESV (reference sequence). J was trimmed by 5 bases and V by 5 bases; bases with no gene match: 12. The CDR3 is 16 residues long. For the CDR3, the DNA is TGTGCCAGCAGCAGAACGGACAGGGGCCTCTTGGAGACCCAGTACTTC. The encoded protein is CASSRTDRGLLETQYF.

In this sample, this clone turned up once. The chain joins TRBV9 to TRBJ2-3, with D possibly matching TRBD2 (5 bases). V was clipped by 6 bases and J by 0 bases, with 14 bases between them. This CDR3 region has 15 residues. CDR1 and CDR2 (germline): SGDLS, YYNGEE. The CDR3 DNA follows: TGTGCCAGCACCCCCGGGCCGGGGAGCACAGATACGCAGTATTTT. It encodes CASTPGPGSTDTQYF.

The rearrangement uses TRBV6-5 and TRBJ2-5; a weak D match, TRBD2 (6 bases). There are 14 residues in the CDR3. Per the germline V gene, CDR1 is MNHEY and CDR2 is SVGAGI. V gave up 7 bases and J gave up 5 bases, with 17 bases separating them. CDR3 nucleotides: TGTGCCAGCACCCCCCAACTAGCCCTTGAGACCCAGTACTTC. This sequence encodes CASTPQLALETQYF.

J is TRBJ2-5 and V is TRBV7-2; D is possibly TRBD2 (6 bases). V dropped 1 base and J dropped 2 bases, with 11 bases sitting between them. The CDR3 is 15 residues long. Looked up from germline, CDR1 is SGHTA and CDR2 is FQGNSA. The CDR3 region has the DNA TGTGCCAGCAGCTTAGTGGCGGGAACTCAAGAGACCCAGTACTTC. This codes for CASSLVAGTQETQYF.

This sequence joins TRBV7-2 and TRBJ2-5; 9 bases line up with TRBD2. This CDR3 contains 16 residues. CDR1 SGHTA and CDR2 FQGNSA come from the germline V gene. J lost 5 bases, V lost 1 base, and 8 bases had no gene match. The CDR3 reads CASSLGRAGGVETQYF. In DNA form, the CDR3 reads TGTGCCAGCAGCTTAGGGCGAGCGGGAGGCGTGGAGACCCAGTACTTC.

This chain's CDR3 is CASSDRASTDTQYF. In DNA, the CDR3 is TGTGCCAGCAGTGACAGGGCGAGCACAGATACGCAGTATTTT. The chain links TRBV2 to TRBJ2-3; tentatively, D is TRBD1 (5 bases). Between the trimmed V and J ends, which lost 3 bases and 0 bases, there was a span of 7 bases. The germline CDR1 and CDR2 sequences are SNHLY and FYNNEI. CDR3 length: 14 amino acids.

CDR3 bases: TGTGCCAGCGGGGCGGGGGGGAACACTGAAGCTTTCTTT. It translates to CASGAGGNTEAFF. J is TRBJ1-1 and V is TRBV27, with a possible D match to TRBD1 (5 bases). The germline V gene encodes CDR1 MNHEY and CDR2 SMNVEV (reference sequence). Trimming removed 8 bases at V and 1 base at J, with 11 bases between. CDR3 length: 13 residues.

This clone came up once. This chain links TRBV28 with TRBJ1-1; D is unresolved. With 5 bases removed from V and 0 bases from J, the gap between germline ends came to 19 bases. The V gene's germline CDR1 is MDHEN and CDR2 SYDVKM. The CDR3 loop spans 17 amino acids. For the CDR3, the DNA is TGTGCCAGCAGTCCCAGCGAGGCGCGGTTGGTGAACACTGAAGCTTTCTTT. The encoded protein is CASSPSEARLVNTEAFF.

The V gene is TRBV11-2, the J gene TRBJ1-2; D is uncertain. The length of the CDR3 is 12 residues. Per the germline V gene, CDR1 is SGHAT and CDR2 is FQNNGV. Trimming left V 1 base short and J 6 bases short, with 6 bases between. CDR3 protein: CASSLGRDGYTF. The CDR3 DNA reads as TGTGCCAGCAGCTTAGGACGGGATGGCTACACCTTC.

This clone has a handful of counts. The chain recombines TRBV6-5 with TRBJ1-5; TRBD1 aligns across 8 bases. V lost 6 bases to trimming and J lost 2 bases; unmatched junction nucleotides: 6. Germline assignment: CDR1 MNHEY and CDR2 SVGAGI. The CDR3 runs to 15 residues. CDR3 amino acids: CASRKDRARNQPQHF. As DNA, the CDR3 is TGTGCCAGCAGAAAGGACAGGGCCCGCAATCAGCCCCAGCATTTT.

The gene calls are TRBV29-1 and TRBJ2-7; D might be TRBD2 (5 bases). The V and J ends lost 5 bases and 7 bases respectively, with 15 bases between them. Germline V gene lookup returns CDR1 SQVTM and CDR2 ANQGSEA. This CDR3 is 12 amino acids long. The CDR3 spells CSVSEGSREQYF. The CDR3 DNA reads TGCAGCGTTTCAGAGGGATCTCGGGAGCAGTACTTC.

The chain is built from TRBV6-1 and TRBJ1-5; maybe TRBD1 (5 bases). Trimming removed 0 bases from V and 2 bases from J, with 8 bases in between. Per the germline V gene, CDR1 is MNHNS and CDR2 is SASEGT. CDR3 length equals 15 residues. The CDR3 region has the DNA TGTGCCAGCAGTGAAGCAGGGGCAGGCAATCAGCCCCAGCATTTT. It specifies CASSEAGAGNQPQHF.